The 29 T cell receptor beta chains in this list originate from one sample, sequenced in a study of Tregs in tolerant kidney transplant recipients. Here immunoSEQ multiplex PCR was the method, and the copy in TCRdb shows in-frame clones only, minus some. The sample shows around 230,000 clones, more than 65% of them seen only once. The specimen was CD4+ T cells from blood. Every receptor here comes from a human donor in good health.

The CDR3 coding sequence is TGTGCCAGCAGCGTTACTAGCGGGAGTTCTGAGCAGTTCTTC. It codes for CASSVTSGSSEQFF. This sequence joins TRBV9 and TRBJ2-1; 11 nucleotides align to TRBD2. This CDR3 has 14 amino acids. CDR1 is SGDLS and CDR2 is YYNGEE in the germline V gene. J gave up 9 bases and V 2 bases, and 4 bases lay outside the gene matches.

On this clone itself: This specimen includes other DNA sequences encoding the same CDR3. The chain combines TRBV2 with TRBJ2-7; perhaps TRBD1 as D (6 bases). V was cut by 7 bases and J by 1 base, with 8 bases left in between. The CDR3 consists of 12 residues. Germline CDR1 is SNHLY and CDR2 is FYNNEI. CDR3 nucleotide sequence: TGTGCCAGCACCGGACAGTCCTACGAGCAGTACTTC. Translation: CASTGQSYEQYF.

The chain has TRBV6-5 and TRBJ2-7; 7 positions agree with TRBD1. CDR3 length equals 14 residues. The V gene end was trimmed by 4 bases and the J gene end by 3 bases; junction bases not matched to a gene: 6. Looked up from germline, CDR1 is MNHEY and CDR2 is SVGAGI. The CDR3: CASSSAGTDYEQYF. CDR3 DNA sequence: TGTGCCAGCAGTTCCGCCGGGACAGACTACGAGCAGTACTTC.

Points on this clone: At one end the junction does not follow the germline gene, possibly because of a read error. The chain employs TRBV5-1 and TRBJ1-6, with D possibly being TRBD1 (5 bases). Germline lookup yields CDR1 SGHRS and CDR2 YFSETQ. The CDR3 is made up of 16 amino acids. The CDR3 DNA reads TGCGCCAGCAGCTTGGGGGGGAATTCCTATAATTCACCCCGCCACTTT. It translates to CASSLGGNSYNSPRHF.

The CDR3 protein is CASSYSKGAGELFF. The CDR3 DNA follows: TGTGCCAGCAGTTACTCCAAAGGGGCCGGGGAGCTGTTTTTT. The chain links TRBV6-5 to TRBJ2-2; a weak D match, TRBD1 (5 bases). CDR3 length: 14 residues. Germline V gene sequence: CDR1 MNHEY, CDR2 SVGAGI. V lost 0 bases, J lost 6 bases, and 8 bases lay in between.

This clone appeared a few times. This chain links TRBV7-8 with TRBJ1-5; no clear D. Trimming left V 4 bases short and J 12 bases short, with 19 bases between. The CDR3 extends over 14 amino acids. Germline CDR1 SGHVS, CDR2 FQNEAQ. In DNA, the CDR3 is TGTGCCAGCAGCTCCCGGGCGTCGGGCGGGAACCAGCATTTT. It specifies CASSSRASGGNQHF. Complete variable domain (other parts from reference TRBV7-8 and TRBJ1-5): GAGVSQSPRYKVAKRGQDVALRCDPISGHVSLFWYQQALGQGPEFLTYFQNEAQLDKSGLPSDRFFAERPEGSVSTLKIQRTQQEDSAVYLCASSSRASGGNQHFGDGTRLSIL.

This clone is a singleton in its sample. The chain has TRBV19 and TRBJ1-4; TRBD1 matches 9 bases. The CDR3 length is 14 residues. The junction had 3 bases not matched to a gene; V was cut back by 2 bases and J by 8 bases. Germline loops: CDR1 LNHDA, CDR2 SQIVND (reference sequence). CDR3 sequence (DNA): TGTGCCAGTAGTATACGACAGGGGGGAGAAAAACTGTTTTTT. Translation gives CASSIRQGGEKLFF. The full variable domain, with the rest looked up from reference TRBV19 and TRBJ1-4, is DGGITQSPKYLFRKEGQNVTLSCEQNLNHDAMYWYRQDPGQGLRLIYYSQIVNDFQKGDIAEGYSVSREKKESFPLTVTSAQKNPTAFYLCASSIRQGGEKLFFGSGTQLSVL.

The rearrangement uses TRBV5-4 and TRBJ2-3; 8 positions agree with TRBD1. This CDR3 has 16 residues. Germline values: CDR1 SGHNT, CDR2 YYREEE (reference sequence). J was trimmed by 7 bases and V by 1 base; bases with no gene match: 11. This CDR3 reads CASSLLDRGIVHTQYF. The CDR3 DNA is TGTGCCAGCAGCTTGCTTGACAGGGGAATAGTACATACGCAGTATTTT.

The chain couples TRBV6-5 to TRBJ2-3, with 7 bases that match TRBD1. Unmatched junction bases numbered 5, after V lost 8 bases and J lost 0 bases. The germline CDR1 and CDR2 sequences are MNHEY and SVGAGI. This CDR3 is 14 amino acids long. The CDR3 region has the DNA TGTGCCAGCCGACAGGGACATAGCACAGATACGCAGTATTTT. Residues: CASRQGHSTDTQYF.

The CDR3 DNA is TGTGCCAGCTACAGCTCCTATAATTCACCCCTCCACTTT. This translates into CASYSSYNSPLHF. V is TRBV6-5 and J is TRBJ1-6; D is uncertain. The CDR3 has 13 residues. V was shortened by 8 bases and J by 0 bases, with 5 bases between the two germline ends. CDR1 MNHEY and CDR2 SVGAGI come from the germline V gene.

This clone was observed a few times. The V call is TRBV27, the J call TRBJ1-4; possible D gene TRBD1, 5 bases. V was cut by 3 bases and J by 8 bases, with 16 bases left in between. This CDR3 is built from 15 residues. Germline CDR1 reads MNHEY; CDR2 reads SMNVEV (reference sequence). The CDR3 sequence is CASSFYGQGREKLFF. Written as DNA, the CDR3 is TGTGCCAGCAGTTTCTATGGGCAGGGTAGAGAAAAACTGTTTTTT.

V and J are TRBV6-5 and TRBJ1-5; D gene ambiguous. Trimming pared 6 bases from V and 6 bases from J, leaving 15 bases between. The germline V gene has CDR1 MNHEY and CDR2 SVGAGI. The CDR3 length is 14 residues. The CDR3, as DNA: TGTGCCAGCAGATTAGACATATCGGGTCAGCCCCAGCATTTT. This gives the protein CASRLDISGQPQHF.

The chain carries TRBV6-1 and TRBJ2-7; 8 bases match TRBD1. CDR3 length: 14 amino acids. Germline trimming cut 7 bases from V and 2 bases from J; bases unmatched to any gene: 7. Germline CDR1 is MNHNS and CDR2 is SASEGT. CDR3 loop: CASMWETGAYEQYF. The CDR3, as DNA: TGTGCCAGCATGTGGGAGACAGGGGCCTACGAGCAGTACTTC.

CDR3 amino acids: CASSPFAEPNTEAFF. The DNA for the CDR3 is TGTGCCAGCTCACCTTTTGCAGAACCTAACACTGAAGCTTTCTTT. The rearrangement links TRBV18 to TRBJ1-1; no reliable D call. The CDR3 has 15 amino acids. Trimming stripped 3 bases from V and 2 bases from J, with 13 bases between. CDR1 is KGHSH, CDR2 LQKENI, per germline.

The V call is TRBV7-6, the J call TRBJ2-2; D may be TRBD1 (6 bases). The V and J ends lost 7 bases and 4 bases respectively, with 16 bases between them. The germline V gene has CDR1 SGHVS and CDR2 FNYEAQ. The CDR3 is 15 amino acids. This chain's CDR3 is CASTLQGRGTGELFF. The CDR3 DNA sequence: TGTGCCAGCACCCTCCAGGGGCGAGGCACCGGGGAGCTGTTTTTT.

A single count supports this clone. The chain carries TRBV5-1 and TRBJ2-3; D uncertain. Germline V gene lookup returns CDR1 SGHRS and CDR2 YFSETQ. V lost 4 bases and J lost 1, with 13 bases in between. The CDR3 runs 15 residues. CDR3 residues: CASSPPIGRTDTQYF. In DNA form, the CDR3 reads TGCGCCAGCAGCCCCCCGATTGGCCGCACAGATACGCAGTATTTT.

This rearrangement joins TRBV11-3 to TRBJ2-1, with 9 positions matching TRBD1. Germline CDR1 reads SGHNT; CDR2 reads YENEEA. V dropped 5 bases and J dropped 5; count of bases not matched to a gene: 7. The CDR3 contains 15 residues. DNA of the CDR3: TGTGCCAGCAGCCCCGGGACAGGGAGTGACAATGAGCAGTTCTTC. It translates to CASSPGTGSDNEQFF.

The chain recombines TRBV19 with TRBJ2-5; 13 bases agree with TRBD2. Looked up from germline, CDR1 is LNHDA and CDR2 is SQIVND (reference sequence). This CDR3 is built from 15 residues. The V gene end was trimmed by 11 bases and the J gene end by 1 base; junction bases not matched to a gene: 7. CDR3 amino acids: CAPPGTSGIQETQYF. DNA for the CDR3: TGTGCCCCTCCGGGGACTAGCGGGATCCAAGAGACCCAGTACTTC.

The chain couples TRBV19 to TRBJ2-1; D is perhaps TRBD1 or TRBD2 (5 bases each). V shed 3 bases and J shed 1 base, with 10 bases lying between them. CDR3 length: 15 amino acids. CDR1 LNHDA and CDR2 SQIVND come from the germline V gene (reference sequence). This CDR3 is CASSMGPQSYNEQFF. The CDR3 DNA follows: TGTGCCAGTAGTATGGGACCGCAGTCCTACAATGAGCAGTTCTTC. The whole variable domain, remainder taken from reference TRBV19 and TRBJ2-1, is DGGITQSPKYLFRKEGQNVTLSCEQNLNHDAMYWYRQDPGQGLRLIYYSQIVNDFQKGDIAEGYSVSREKKESFPLTVTSAQKNPTAFYLCASSMGPQSYNEQFFGPGTRLTVL.

The rearrangement uses TRBV5-1 and TRBJ2-5, with D maybe TRBD2 (6 bases). V lost 4 bases and J 2 bases, leaving 12 bases between the germline ends. In germline, CDR1 is SGHRS, CDR2 YFSETQ. The CDR3 covers 14 residues. CDR3 sequence: CASSAPSAQETQYF. The CDR3 DNA follows: TGCGCCAGCAGCGCACCTAGCGCTCAAGAGACCCAGTACTTC.

This clone was seen only a few times. V is TRBV30 and J is TRBJ2-3; D unresolved. This CDR3 spans 12 amino acids. Germline CDR1 GTSNPN, CDR2 SVGIG (reference sequence). V lost 2 bases and J lost 0, with 3 bases in between. The CDR3 region has the DNA TGTGCCTGGAGTCGTAGCACAGATACGCAGTATTTT. The encoded protein is CAWSRSTDTQYF.

The J gene is TRBJ2-1, the V gene TRBV18, with 12 nucleotides matching TRBD2. CDR1 and CDR2 from the germline V gene are KGHSH and LQKENI. The CDR3 is made up of 16 amino acids. The ends lost 0 bases at V and 7 bases at J; junction bases unmatched: 4. In nucleotides, the CDR3 is TGTGCCAGCTCACCACCGACGCTAGCGGGAGGGAATGAGCAGTTCTTC. Translation: CASSPPTLAGGNEQFF.

V is TRBV7-8 and J is TRBJ1-5; maybe TRBD1 (6 bases). The CDR3 runs 16 residues. Between the trimmed V and J ends, which lost 2 bases and 2 bases, there was a span of 13 bases. Germline V gene lookup returns CDR1 SGHVS and CDR2 FQNEAQ. The CDR3 here is CASSLSGASGNQPQHF. The CDR3 bases are TGTGCCAGCAGCTTATCAGGGGCCTCTGGCAATCAGCCCCAGCATTTT.

The table lists this clone with a few counts. V and J are TRBV13 and TRBJ1-2; maybe TRBD1 (6 bases). The V end was cut by 5 bases, the J end by 2 bases, with 15 bases between. This CDR3 contains 15 residues. Germline lookup yields CDR1 PRHDT and CDR2 FYEKMQ (reference sequence). Here the CDR3 reads CASSVGQMGNYGYTF. CDR3 sequence (DNA): TGTGCCAGCAGCGTCGGACAGATGGGGAACTATGGCTACACCTTC.

The chain uses TRBV6-5 and TRBJ2-7; D is possibly TRBD2 (5 bases). V lost 5 bases and J 2 bases, leaving 13 bases between the germline ends. Germline CDR1 reads MNHEY; CDR2 reads SVGAGI. CDR3 length equals 14 residues. CDR3 sequence reads: CASSEGGRPYEQYF. As DNA, the CDR3 is TGTGCCAGCAGTGAGGGCGGAAGGCCCTACGAGCAGTACTTC.

As regards this clone: Additional DNA sequences in this sample encode the identical CDR3. CDR3 bases: TGTGCCAGCAGCCTCGGACAGGGCCAAGAGACCCAGTACTTC. It yields the protein CASSLGQGQETQYF. The V and J genes are TRBV11-3 and TRBJ2-5, with 8 bases matching TRBD1. The germline V gene has CDR1 SGHNT and CDR2 YENEEA. With 5 bases clipped from V and 1 base from J, the junction kept 3 bases outside the gene matches. CDR3 length: 14 amino acids. Using reference TRBV11-3 and TRBJ2-5 for the parts outside the CDR3, the full variable domain is EAGVVQSPRYKIIEKKQPVAFWCNPISGHNTLYWYLQNLGQGPELLIRYENEEAVDDSQLPKDRFSAERLKGVDSTLKIQPAELGDSAVYLCASSLGQGQETQYFGPGTRLLVL.

The rearrangement uses TRBV11-3 and TRBJ2-4; possible D gene TRBD2, 6 bases. The CDR3 has 14 amino acids. V was cut by 5 bases and J by 7 bases, with 15 bases left in between. Germline V gene data show CDR1 as SGHNT and CDR2 as YENEEA. CDR3 loop: CASSHTGGPNIQYF. The CDR3 nucleotides read TGTGCCAGCAGCCACACCGGGGGTCCTAACATTCAGTACTTC.

This clone was detected only a few times. The chain combines TRBV7-2 with TRBJ2-7; 8 nucleotides line up with TRBD1. The germline gives CDR1 SGHTA, CDR2 FQGNSA. Germline trimming cut 5 bases from V and 0 bases from J; bases unmatched to any gene: 3. The CDR3 length is 14 residues. CDR3 sequence: CASSTGGFSYEQYF. Here the CDR3 DNA reads TGTGCCAGCAGCACAGGGGGTTTCTCCTACGAGCAGTACTTC.

This sequence joins TRBV27 and TRBJ1-1; TRBD1 matches 10 bases. CDR1 MNHEY and CDR2 SMNVEV come from the germline V gene (reference sequence). V dropped 3 bases and J dropped 3; count of bases not matched to a gene: 10. The CDR3 spans 17 residues. CDR3 DNA sequence: TGTGCCAGCAGTTTTGGGGTGGGGGACAGGGGACACACTGAAGCTTTCTTT. Amino acid sequence: CASSFGVGDRGHTEAFF.